One sample yielded the 17 T cell receptor beta chains listed below, sequenced in a study of blood T cell repertoires in COVID-19. Profiled with immunoSEQ multiplex PCR; TCRdb holds only in-frame clones, not every one. The sample holds 100,000 to 150,000 clones, more than 70% seen once. Source material: peripheral blood. All receptors come from a human donor in a cohort sampled during active COVID-19.

The J gene is TRBJ2-7, the V gene TRBV5-1; 9 bases fit TRBD1. The germline CDR1 and CDR2 sequences are SGHRS and YFSETQ. V was clipped by 0 bases and J by 2 bases; unmatched bases: 3. This CDR3 spans 15 amino acids. CDR3 nucleotides: TGCGCCAGCAGCTTGGGGGACAGGGAGGCCTACGAGCAGTACTTC. It translates to CASSLGDREAYEQYF.

The chain is built from TRBV6-5 and TRBJ2-2; 10 bases line up with TRBD2. The CDR3 runs to 15 residues. CDR1 and CDR2 (germline): MNHEY, SVGAGI. With 5 bases clipped from V and 1 base from J, the junction kept 1 base outside the gene matches. The CDR3 loop is CASSRTSGNTGELFF. CDR3 nucleotides: TGTGCCAGCAGTCGGACTAGCGGGAACACCGGGGAGCTGTTTTTT.

The chain is built from TRBV3-1 (or the pseudogene TRBV3-2) and TRBJ2-5, with TRBD2 as a possible D gene (5 bases). Germline assignment: CDR1 LGHDT and CDR2 YNNKEL (reference sequence). Trimming pared 4 bases from V and 5 bases from J, leaving 11 bases between. This CDR3 has 13 amino acids. This CDR3 is CASSRGFGETQYF. CDR3 DNA: TGTGCCAGCAGCCGCGGGTTTGGGGAGACCCAGTACTTC.

The chain combines TRBV7-9 with TRBJ2-7; D possibly corresponds to TRBD1 (5 bases). Trimming took 0 bases from V and 6 from J, leaving 9 bases between them. The CDR3 extends over 13 amino acids. Looked up from germline, CDR1 is SEHNR and CDR2 is FQNEAQ (reference sequence). Here the CDR3 reads CASSLAQGSEQYF. For the CDR3, the DNA is TGTGCCAGCAGCTTAGCGCAGGGATCCGAGCAGTACTTC.

The genes are TRBV7-2 and TRBJ1-2; no definite D call. The ends were cut back, 0 bases at V and 2 bases at J, with 10 bases in the middle. The germline gives CDR1 SGHTA, CDR2 FQGNSA. The CDR3 has 15 amino acids. The CDR3 DNA is TGTGCCAGCAGCTTAGCCCCAGGTTTGAACTATGGCTACACCTTC. Protein sequence: CASSLAPGLNYGYTF. The variable domain in full, completed from reference TRBV7-2 and TRBJ1-2, reads GAGVSQSPSNKVTEKGKDVELRCDPISGHTALYWYRQSLGQGLEFLIYFQGNSAPDKSGLPSDRFSAERTGGSVSTLTIQRTQQEDSAVYLCASSLAPGLNYGYTFGSGTRLTVV.

This chain connects TRBV6-2 or TRBV6-3 to TRBJ1-1, with 8 bases aligning to TRBD1. CDR1 and CDR2 (germline): MNHEY, SVGEGT. CDR3 size: 18 residues. The V segment lost 2 bases and the J segment 3 bases; nucleotides outside the gene matches: 14. DNA of the CDR3: TGTGCCAGCAGTTACCCTCTCAGGCCCAGGGGGCGCGACACTGAAGCTTTCTTT. Amino acid sequence: CASSYPLRPRGRDTEAFF.

This chain connects TRBV7-9 to TRBJ2-1; TRBD1 aligns across 9 bases. With V trimmed by 4 bases and J by 9 bases, 10 bases remained unmatched. Germline-derived CDR1 and CDR2 are SEHNR and FQNEAQ (reference sequence). The length of the CDR3 is 15 residues. In nucleotides, the CDR3 is TGTGCCAGCAGCTGGGACAGGGTGGGGATCATTGAGCAGTTCTTC. It specifies CASSWDRVGIIEQFF.

This chain links TRBV6-5 with TRBJ2-7; D is undetermined. This CDR3 is 15 amino acids long. Germline values: CDR1 MNHEY, CDR2 SVGAGI. The germline V and J ends were trimmed by 0 bases and 1 base, with 10 bases remaining between them. The CDR3 region has the DNA TGTGCCAGCAGTTACTCGGGCCAGGTATCCTACGAGCAGTACTTC. Its protein product is CASSYSGQVSYEQYF.

This clone was recorded once. V gene TRBV7-2 combines with J gene TRBJ2-1; 13 bases align to TRBD2. V gave up 3 bases and J gave up 15 bases; unmatched junction bases: 17. The CDR3 length is 17 residues. Germline V CDR1 and CDR2: SGHTA, FQGNSA. The chain's CDR3 is CASSFVNKGTSGIRRFF. In nucleotides, the CDR3 is TGTGCCAGCAGCTTCGTGAATAAAGGGACTAGCGGGATCCGTCGGTTCTTC.

The CDR3 nucleotides are TGTGCCACCAGCAGAGGAGGGGGAGGGTCCTACAATGAGCAGTTCTTC. This gives the protein CATSRGGGGSYNEQFF. The chain combines TRBV15 with TRBJ2-1, with D possibly being TRBD2 (7 bases). The CDR3 extends over 16 amino acids. Germline CDR1 is LNHNV and CDR2 is YYDKDF (reference sequence). The germline V and J ends were trimmed by 1 base and 1 base, with 11 bases remaining between them. Looking up the rest from reference TRBV15 and TRBJ2-1 gives the full variable domain: DAMVIQNPRYQVTQFGKPVTLSCSQTLNHNVMYWYQQKSSQAPKLLFHYYDKDFNNEADTPDNFQSRRPNTSFCFLDIRSPGLGDTAMYLCATSRGGGGSYNEQFFGPGTRLTVL.

The rearrangement joins TRBV4-1 to TRBJ1-4; D may be TRBD1 (6 bases). Germline loops: CDR1 MGHRA, CDR2 YSYEKL. V was cut by 4 bases and J by 1 base, with 10 bases left in between. The CDR3 consists of 15 residues. CDR3 region: CASSRVQGTNEKLFF. The CDR3 DNA reads TGCGCCAGCAGCCGAGTACAGGGAACTAATGAAAAACTGTTTTTT.

This clone appeared once. The rearrangement uses TRBV6-5 and TRBJ2-1; weak D call: TRBD1 (6 bases). This CDR3 comprises 15 residues. V dropped 5 bases and J dropped 9 bases, with 20 bases sitting between them. Germline CDR1 and CDR2: MNHEY and SVGAGI. CDR3 coding DNA: TGTGCCAGCAGTCATCTCACTACGACCAGGGGTGAGCAGTTCTTC. Translated: CASSHLTTTRGEQFF.

The chain is built from TRBV10-1 and TRBJ1-1; D is perhaps TRBD1 (5 bases). Looked up from germline, CDR1 is WNHNN and CDR2 is SYGVQD (reference sequence). Trimming left V 6 bases short and J 4 bases short, with 12 bases between. CDR3 size: 13 residues. Written as DNA, the CDR3 is TGCGCCAGCAGCCAAAAGGGGTCCACTGAAGCTTTCTTT. It codes for CASSQKGSTEAFF.

This chain joins TRBV30 and TRBJ2-7; D is undetermined. V lost 4 bases and J 3 bases, leaving 7 bases between the germline ends. Germline-derived CDR1 and CDR2 are GTSNPN and SVGIG (reference sequence). This CDR3 region has 11 residues. CDR3 sequence (DNA): TGTGCCTGGACATTCGGCTACGAGCAGTACTTC. Translated, it gives CAWTFGYEQYF. The entire variable domain, with the rest obtained from reference TRBV30 and TRBJ2-7, is as follows: SQTIHQWPATLVQPVGSPLSLECTVEGTSNPNLYWYRQAAGRGLQLLFYSVGIGQISSEVPQNLSASRPQDRQFILSSKKLLLSDSGFYLCAWTFGYEQYFGPGTRLTVT.

The rearrangement joins TRBV7-9 to TRBJ1-4; the D gene is possibly TRBD1 (6 bases). CDR3 length equals 18 residues. In germline, CDR1 is SEHNR, CDR2 FQNEAQ (reference sequence). Trimming pared 3 bases from V and 7 bases from J, leaving 24 bases between. The CDR3 nucleotides read TGTGCCAGCAGCTTCTACAGCGTGGCTGGGACAAAGAGTGAAAAACTGTTTTTT. Amino acids: CASSFYSVAGTKSEKLFF.

This sequence joins TRBV6-5 and TRBJ1-1, with D possibly matching TRBD1 (6 bases). The CDR3 totals 14 residues. Germline-derived CDR1 and CDR2 are MNHEY and SVGAGI. The V and J ends lost 6 bases and 0 bases respectively, with 11 bases between them. The CDR3: CASSRGDMNTEAFF. The CDR3 coding sequence is TGTGCCAGCAGCCGGGGGGACATGAACACTGAAGCTTTCTTT.

This clone was picked up a small number of times. J is TRBJ2-2 and V is TRBV11-2; perhaps TRBD2 as D (5 bases). V was clipped by 6 bases and J by 0 bases, with 11 bases between them. Germline V gene data show CDR1 as SGHAT and CDR2 as FQNNGV. The CDR3 consists of 15 residues. CDR3 protein: CASRFGLSNTGELFF. The CDR3 region has the DNA TGTGCCAGCAGATTTGGACTTTCGAACACCGGGGAGCTGTTTTTT.